This T cell receptor (beta chain) comes out of a study of T cell clones after liver transplantation. The wider study: Liver transplant recipients had immunosuppression withdrawal attempted within 2 years.

Study-level results: Compared with third party-reactive sequences, donor-reactive ones declined more, independent of withdrawal success.

Only one count was recorded for this clone. The target antigen is unknown. This table comes from immunoSEQ multiplex PCR, and its TCRdb copy is limited to in-frame clones, with some not included. This table holds about 60,000 clones, about two thirds found once. Trimming left V 10 bases short and J 2 bases short, with 16 bases between. The CDR3 extends over 14 amino acids. In germline, CDR1 is MNHEY, CDR2 SMNVEV (reference sequence). This TCR was recovered from a human donor who received a liver transplant. The chain combines TRBV27 with TRBJ2-3, with D perhaps matching TRBD2 (5 bases). Here the sequenced sample was CD4+ T cells from blood, taken before liver transplant. The CDR3 DNA reads TGTGCCACGGGGTCTACCGCCCTCACAGATACGCAGTATTTT. Encoded protein: CATGSTALTDTQYF.